One sample yielded the 20 T cell receptor beta chains listed below, sequenced in a study of blood T cell repertoires in COVID-19. TCRdb's table, derived via immunoSEQ multiplex PCR, lists solely in-frame clones and lacks some. This table holds about 50,000 clones, around 90% found once. Sequencing input: peripheral blood. Source of these receptors: a human donor with active COVID-19. The donor label of this sample is uncertain.

There are a few counts of this clone. The chain recombines TRBV28 with TRBJ1-6, with D perhaps TRBD1 (6 bases). V lost 2 bases to trimming and J lost 8 bases, with 7 bases between them. CDR1 is MDHEN and CDR2 is SYDVKM in the germline V gene. The CDR3 length is 13 residues. Written as DNA, the CDR3 is TGTGCCAGCAGTTTACAGGGGCATTCACCCCTCCACTTT. It encodes CASSLQGHSPLHF.

This rearrangement joins TRBV2 to TRBJ2-3, with D uncertain. The CDR3 runs to 14 residues. Germline V gene lookup returns CDR1 SNHLY and CDR2 FYNNEI. V dropped 7 bases and J dropped 2 bases, with 13 bases sitting between them. CDR3 residues: CASTPVGYTDTQYF. Written as DNA, the CDR3 is TGTGCCAGCACCCCCGTGGGCTACACAGATACGCAGTATTTT.

The J gene is TRBJ1-4, the V gene TRBV5-1; no reliable D call. In germline, CDR1 is SGHRS, CDR2 YFSETQ. Trimming removed 4 bases from V and 7 bases from J, with 17 bases in between. The CDR3 sequence is 15 residues long. Here the CDR3 reads CASSVVGFGPEKLFF. CDR3 in DNA: TGCGCCAGCAGCGTTGTTGGTTTTGGCCCTGAAAAACTGTTTTTT.

This clone has only one observation. CDR3 residues: CASSANRGENSPLHF. CDR3 DNA sequence: TGTGCCAGCAGTGCCAACAGGGGAGAGAATTCACCCCTCCACTTT. The chain carries TRBV2 and TRBJ1-6; 7 nucleotides align to TRBD1. CDR1 SNHLY and CDR2 FYNNEI come from the germline V gene. The CDR3 loop spans 15 amino acids. The V and J ends lost 4 bases and 7 bases, in that order; junction bases with no gene match: 7.

This clone was counted a few times. This chain links TRBV2 with TRBJ1-6; no definite D call. V shed 3 bases and J shed 10 bases, with 10 bases lying between them. Germline V gives CDR1 SNHLY, CDR2 FYNNEI. The CDR3 loop spans 13 amino acids. The chain's CDR3 is CASSDDAGSPLHF. In DNA form, the CDR3 reads TGTGCCAGCAGTGACGACGCGGGGTCACCCCTCCACTTT. Variable domain in full (rest from reference TRBV2 and TRBJ1-6): EPEVTQTPSHQVTQMGQEVILRCVPISNHLYFYWYRQILGQKVEFLVSFYNNEISEKSEIFDDQFSVERPDGSNFTLKIRSTKLEDSAMYFCASSDDAGSPLHFGNGTRLTVT.

This chain joins TRBV2 and TRBJ2-2; 9 nucleotides agree with TRBD2. V was pared by 9 bases and J by 1 base, with 6 bases of the junction left unmatched. CDR3 length equals 15 residues. Germline CDR1 SNHLY, CDR2 FYNNEI. In DNA, the CDR3 is TGTGCCAGTCAGATACTAGCGGGGAACACCGGGGAGCTGTTTTTT. It is translated as CASQILAGNTGELFF.

This chain uses TRBV3-1 (or the pseudogene TRBV3-2) with TRBJ1-1; possible D gene TRBD1, 6 bases. Germline assignment: CDR1 LGHDT and CDR2 YNNKEL (reference sequence). The CDR3 is 15 residues long. Trimming took off 2 bases at V and 6 bases at J, with 16 bases between the two ends. CDR3 nucleotides: TGTGCCAGCAGCCAAAGTGGGGCAGGGGACGCTGAAGCTTTCTTT. This encodes CASSQSGAGDAEAFF.

The chain has TRBV6-4 and TRBJ1-5; perhaps TRBD1 as D (6 bases). CDR1 is MRHNA and CDR2 is SNTAGT in the germline V gene. Trimming stripped 11 bases from V and 5 bases from J, with 16 bases between. The length of the CDR3 is 13 residues. The CDR3 here is CALSRTDYQPQHF. The CDR3 DNA follows: TGTGCCCTTTCCCGGACAGACTATCAGCCCCAGCATTTT.

The gene calls are TRBV5-4 and TRBJ2-5; D possibly corresponds to TRBD1 (6 bases). CDR1 is SGHNT, CDR2 YYREEE, per germline (reference sequence). V was trimmed by 3 bases and J by 5 bases, leaving 17 bases between them. The length of the CDR3 is 15 residues. The CDR3 loop is CASSSLTTGSETQYF. In DNA, the CDR3 is TGTGCCAGCAGCTCACTCACAACAGGGTCGGAGACCCAGTACTTC.

This sequence joins TRBV5-1 and TRBJ2-7, with TRBD1 matching 7 bases. With V trimmed by 4 bases and J by 0 bases, 7 bases remained unmatched. This CDR3 has 15 amino acids. Germline CDR1 reads SGHRS; CDR2 reads YFSETQ. The CDR3 bases are TGCGCCAGCAGCGTTAGGACAGGTTCCTCCTACGAGCAGTACTTC. Translating gives CASSVRTGSSYEQYF.

J is TRBJ2-5 and V is TRBV5-4; possible D gene TRBD1, 5 bases. This CDR3 is built from 13 residues. Germline V lookup: CDR1 SGHNT, CDR2 YYREEE (reference sequence). The V end lost 7 bases, the J end lost 5 bases, and 15 bases lay between the germline ends. CDR3 sequence (DNA): TGTGCCAGCGGGAATCAGGGTGGCGAGACCCAGTACTTC. Protein product: CASGNQGGETQYF.

This chain connects TRBV6-1 to TRBJ2-3; D remains unclear. CDR1 is MNHNS, CDR2 SASEGT, per germline. There are 11 residues in the CDR3. Deletions cut 3 bases from V and 6 bases from J, with 4 bases between. The CDR3 nucleotides read TGTGCCAGCAGTGATCTCGATACGCAGTATTTT. Translated: CASSDLDTQYF.

The CDR3 loop reads CASSVAGGTTDTQYF. In DNA form, the CDR3 reads TGTGCCAGCAGCGTAGCGGGGGGGACCACAGATACGCAGTATTTT. V usage is TRBV9 and J usage is TRBJ2-3; TRBD2 matches at 8 bases. Germline V gene lookup returns CDR1 SGDLS and CDR2 YYNGEE. The CDR3 has 15 residues. J gave up 2 bases and V 0 bases, and 2 bases lay outside the gene matches.

The gene calls are TRBV11-2 and TRBJ2-7; 10 bases fit TRBD2. The CDR3 sequence is 16 residues long. V was pared by 5 bases and J by 1 base, with 8 bases of the junction left unmatched. The germline gives CDR1 SGHAT, CDR2 FQNNGV. The CDR3 sequence: CASSPGTSALSYEQYF. DNA of the CDR3: TGTGCCAGCAGCCCCGGGACTAGCGCCCTATCCTACGAGCAGTACTTC.

The rearrangement links TRBV2 to TRBJ1-6; possibly TRBD1 for D (5 bases). The CDR3 has 15 amino acids. The ends were cut back, 8 bases at V and 3 bases at J, with 14 bases in the middle. The germline V gene encodes CDR1 SNHLY and CDR2 FYNNEI. CDR3 region: CASAGRANYNSPLHF. In nucleotides, the CDR3 is TGTGCCAGCGCGGGACGGGCAAACTATAATTCACCCCTCCACTTT.

This clone was found once. The chain uses TRBV3-1 (or the pseudogene TRBV3-2) and TRBJ2-7, with a possible D match to TRBD1 (5 bases). The V gene lost 7 bases and the J gene lost 0 bases, with 10 bases spanning the gap. Germline CDR1 LGHDT, CDR2 YNNKEL (reference sequence). The CDR3 is made up of 13 amino acids. The CDR3 protein is CASTTGPSYEQYF. The CDR3 DNA reads TGTGCCAGCACCACAGGTCCCTCCTACGAGCAGTACTTC.

This clone was picked up a small number of times. This sequence joins TRBV29-1 and TRBJ1-4; D call uncertain. Trimming pared 3 bases from V and 10 bases from J, leaving 24 bases between. CDR1 is SQVTM, CDR2 ANQGSEA, per germline. The CDR3 loop spans 16 amino acids. CDR3 region: CSVELRRSGDGGKLFF. The CDR3 DNA follows: TGCAGCGTTGAGCTTCGACGCAGCGGGGATGGTGGAAAACTGTTTTTT. Full variable domain (missing parts from reference TRBV29-1 and TRBJ1-4): SAVISQKPSRDICQRGTSLTIQCQVDSQVTMMFWYRQQPGQSLTLIATANQGSEATYESGFVIDKFPISRPNLTFSTLTVSNMSPEDSSIYLCSVELRRSGDGGKLFFGSGTQLSVL.

This chain uses TRBV5-4 with TRBJ2-7; D possibly corresponds to TRBD2 (6 bases). V shed 0 bases and J shed 3 bases, with 19 bases lying between them. Germline V CDR1 and CDR2: SGHNT, YYREEE (reference sequence). This CDR3 has 17 amino acids. The CDR3 is CASSLDGGDLGVYEQYF. For the CDR3, the DNA is TGTGCCAGCAGCTTGGACGGCGGGGACCTCGGGGTCTACGAGCAGTACTTC.

The V and J genes are TRBV10-3 and TRBJ2-7; either TRBD1 or TRBD2 may fit D (5 bases each). V dropped 6 bases and J dropped 0 bases, with 15 bases sitting between them. CDR3 length: 15 amino acids. Per germline, CDR1 ENHRY and CDR2 SYGVKD. Written as DNA, the CDR3 is TGTGCCATCAGCGAGGGGCCAAACAGCTCCTACGAGCAGTACTTC. It yields the protein CAISEGPNSSYEQYF.

The chain uses TRBV9 and TRBJ2-5; tentative D call: TRBD1 (6 bases). CDR1 and CDR2 (germline): SGDLS, YYNGEE. This CDR3 region has 15 residues. Trimming stripped 0 bases from V and 3 bases from J, with 12 bases between. CDR3 DNA: TGTGCCAGCAGCGTAGGGGTGAGGACAGAAGAGACCCAGTACTTC. Residues: CASSVGVRTEETQYF.